The present TCR beta chain was sequenced within a study of T cell repertoires in cytomegalovirus infection. TCRdb passed the reads through MiXCR, listing each CDR3 protein once. Among approximately 490,000 distinct CDR3 sequences listed, around 11% were seen once. Germline CDR1 reads SGHAT; CDR2 reads FQNNGV. V lost 5 bases to trimming and J lost 2 bases; unmatched junction nucleotides: 8. CDR3 size: 16 residues. The specimen was PBMCs. The chain couples TRBV11-2 to TRBJ2-2, with 7 positions matching TRBD1. The clonotype was recovered from a human donor in good health (CMV status not recorded). Some clones in this sample may be carry-over from other donors' samples. CDR3 bases: TGTGCCAGCAGCCGGGTGAGGGGGCGAAACACCGGGGAGCTGTTTTTT. The encoded protein is CASSRVRGRNTGELFF.